Listed below are T cell receptor beta chains from one sample, sequenced in a study of blood T cell repertoires in COVID-19. Some clones are missing from TCRdb's copy, which holds only in-frame ones; the method was immunoSEQ multiplex PCR. The sample yields about 290,000 clones, roughly 89% seen once. The sample comprised peripheral blood. The source is a woman aged 40 to 49 who had recovered from COVID-19. The CDR3 runs from the conserved cysteine through the conserved F or W. D genes are given only for firm matches. Only part of the rows carry a size: once, few, many, or a class if the clone is expanded.

>TRBV10-3|few|TRBJ2-7|TRBD1
TGTGCCATCAGTGAACAGCGAGACAGGGGTGCCGAGCAGTACTTC
CAISEQRDRGAEQYF
>TRBV4-2|.|TRBJ2-2|TRBD2
TGTGCCAGCAGCCCAGGGGGGCAGATGGTAGCGGGAGCCGGGGAGCTGTTTTTT
CASSPGGQMVAGAGELFF
>TRBV7-6|.|TRBJ2-3|TRBD2
TGTGCCAGCAGCCAAGGGACTAGCGGGAACCCAGATACGCAGTATTTT
CASSQGTSGNPDTQYF
>TRBV5-6|.|TRBJ1-2|TRBD1
TGTGCCAGCAGCGCGCAGGGGACAGGGGGACGTGGCTACACCTTC
CASSAQGTGGRGYTF
>TRBV5-4|.|TRBJ2-3|TRBD2
TGTGCCAGCACCGGAGCGGGGAGCACAGATACGCAGTATTTT
CASTGAGSTDTQYF
>TRBV19|once|TRBJ2-7|.
TGTGCCAGTAAGGATAGTCCTAGCTCCTACGAGCAGTACTTC
CASKDSPSSYEQYF
>TRBV24-1|once|TRBJ2-2|.
TGTGCCACCAGTGACCCGGGTGTCGGGGAGCTGTTTTTT
CATSDPGVGELFF
>TRBV5-4|.|TRBJ2-6|TRBD2
TGTGCCAGCAGCTTGGATGGGCTAGCGGGAGCTGGGGCCAACGTCCTGACTTTC
CASSLDGLAGAGANVLTF
>TRBV24-1|.|TRBJ2-7|.
TGTGCCACCAGTGATTCATACAGGATCCGCGAGCAGTACTTC
CATSDSYRIREQYF
>TRBV7-9|few|TRBJ2-3|TRBD1
TGTGCCAGCAGCTTCGTCCCGGGACAGGGACCTAGCACAGATACGCAGTATTTT
CASSFVPGQGPSTDTQYF
>TRBV10-2|.|TRBJ2-2|.
TGCGCCAGCAGTAAGCAGGCTCCCAACACCGGGGAGCTGTTTTTT
CASSKQAPNTGELFF
>TRBV2|.|TRBJ1-1|.
TGTGCCAGCAGTGAAATTGGCGGGAACACTGAAGCTTTCTTT
CASSEIGGNTEAFF
>TRBV10-3|.|TRBJ1-6|TRBD1
TGTGCCATCAGTACCGGGACAGGGGATTCACCCCTCCACTTT
CAISTGTGDSPLHF
>TRBV9|.|TRBJ2-5|TRBD2
TGTGCCAGCAGCGTAGCGACTAGCGGGAGGGCAGAGACCCAGTACTTC
CASSVATSGRAETQYF
>TRBV28|.|TRBJ2-1|TRBD2
TGTGCCAGCAGTTTCCGAACGGTACTAGCGAAAGAGCAGTTCTTC
CASSFRTVLAKEQFF
>TRBV27|.|TRBJ1-1|.
TGTGCCAGCAGTTTTTCCGGCAGGGCGAACACTGAAGCTTTCTTT
CASSFSGRANTEAFF
>TRBV25-1|once|TRBJ2-7|.
TGTGCCAGCAGTGTCCTCACAGGAAAGGAGCAGTACTTC
CASSVLTGKEQYF
>TRBV9|.|TRBJ2-5|TRBD1
TGTGCCAGCAGCGCGCCGGACAGGGGCCAAGAGACCCAGTACTTC
CASSAPDRGQETQYF
>TRBV27|.|TRBJ2-5|TRBD1
TGTGCCAGCAGCCCAGCCCCAGGGGGCGGGGAGACCCAGTACTTC
CASSPAPGGGETQYF
>TRBV6-2/TRBV6-3|.|TRBJ2-1|.
TGTGCCAGCAGTTATTACGGGTCCCCTTCATCCAATCATGAGCAGTTCTTC
CASSYYGSPSSNHEQFF
>TRBV6-5|.|TRBJ1-1|.
TGTGCCAGCACCTACAGGGATCTAGTCACTGAAGCTTTCTTT
CASTYRDLVTEAFF
>TRBV7-9|.|TRBJ2-2|TRBD1
TGTGCCAGCAGCTTGAGGGACAGGGTACGGACCGGGGAGCTGTTTTTT
CASSLRDRVRTGELFF
>TRBV6-1|.|TRBJ1-5|.
TGTGCCAGCAGTGAAACGTGGGGCCAGCCCCAGCATTTT
CASSETWGQPQHF
>TRBV5-1|once|TRBJ2-3|.
TGCGCCAGCAGCAGATCCGGGAGCGATTTCTCAGATACGCAGTATTTT
CASSRSGSDFSDTQYF
>TRBV7-2|.|TRBJ1-3|.
TGTGCCAGCAGCTTACCGTCCCGGGGAGGAAACACCATATATTTT
CASSLPSRGGNTIYF
>TRBV7-8|.|TRBJ1-2|.
TGTGCCAGCAGCTTAAGCGACTATGGCTACACCTTC
CASSLSDYGYTF
>TRBV4-2|.|TRBJ2-1|.
TGTGCCAGCAGCCAAGATCTCGGGATCTGGGATGAGCAGTTCTTC
CASSQDLGIWDEQFF
>TRBV4-2|.|TRBJ2-2|.
TGTGCCAGCAGCCAAGAGAACGCGGCGACCACCGTCACCGGGGAGCTGTTTTTT
CASSQENAATTVTGELFF
>TRBV2|.|TRBJ2-3|TRBD2
TGTGCCAGCCCCCGAGAGGGACTAGCGGGAGGGCGTGATACGCAGTATTTT
CASPREGLAGGRDTQYF
>TRBV7-9|few|TRBJ1-2|.
TGTGCCAGCAGCTTACCGGCAGGGCCCCTTACTAACTATGGCTACACCTTC
CASSLPAGPLTNYGYTF
>TRBV12-3/TRBV12-4|.|TRBJ1-2|.
TGTGCCAGCAGTTCAGGACTGAACTATGGCTACACCTTC
CASSSGLNYGYTF
>TRBV14|few|TRBJ2-7|TRBD2
TGTGCCAGCAGCCAAGTAGCGGGAGTGGACTACGAGCAGTACTTC
CASSQVAGVDYEQYF
>TRBV7-9|.|TRBJ2-5|.
TGTGCCAGCAGCTTCGGTCAGGGCCAAGAGACCCAGTACTTC
CASSFGQGQETQYF
>TRBV15|.|TRBJ2-5|TRBD2
TGTGCCACCAGCAGTGACAGGCCCTTAGCGGGACAAGAGACCCAGTACTTC
CATSSDRPLAGQETQYF
>TRBV29-1|.|TRBJ2-1|TRBD2
TGCAGCGTCCAACTAGCGGCTGCCTACAATGAGCAGTTCTTC
CSVQLAAAYNEQFF
>TRBV28|.|TRBJ2-7|.
TGTGCCAGCAGTTCCCCTAACAGGGTTAACGAGCAGTACTTC
CASSSPNRVNEQYF
>TRBV20-1|.|TRBJ2-3|.
TGCAGTGCTAGAAGCTTAGATACGCAGTATTTT
CSARSLDTQYF
>TRBV5-1|.|TRBJ2-7|.
TGCGCCAGCAGCTTGGGCGGCTACGAGCAGTACTTC
CASSLGGYEQYF
>TRBV18|.|TRBJ2-4|TRBD2
TGTGCCAGCTCACCAGTTACCCTAGCGGGAGGCCACGGAAACAAAAACATTCAGTACTTC
CASSPVTLAGGHGNKNIQYF
>TRBV3-1/TRBV3-2|.|TRBJ2-6|TRBD2
TGTGCCAGCAGCCAAGATCGGGGGGGGAACGGGGCCAACGTCCTGACTTTC
CASSQDRGGNGANVLTF
>TRBV9|.|TRBJ2-1|TRBD2
TGTGCCAGCAGCGTAGAGGGTGTCGCGGTAGCGGGAGCATTGGATGAGCAGTTCTTC
CASSVEGVAVAGALDEQFF
>TRBV5-1|.|TRBJ2-7|TRBD2
TGCGCCAGCAGCTGGACCGGGACTAGCTCTTACGAGCAGTACTTC
CASSWTGTSSYEQYF
>TRBV19|.|TRBJ2-5|TRBD2
TGTGCCAGTAGTACCCTAGCGGACGCGGCCCAGTACTTC
CASSTLADAAQYF
>TRBV13|.|TRBJ1-1|.
TGTGCCAGCAGCTTAGACAGGCTGAACACTGAAGCTTTCTTT
CASSLDRLNTEAFF
>TRBV27|.|TRBJ2-4|.
TGTGCCAGCAGTTCGATCACGGGAGAGATGGCCAAAAACATTCAGTACTTC
CASSSITGEMAKNIQYF
>TRBV11-2|.|TRBJ2-3|TRBD2
TGTGCCAGCAGCTTAGAGTTGGCTAGCGGGAGGGGGGGTACGCAGTATTTT
CASSLELASGRGGTQYF
>TRBV28|few|TRBJ2-1|TRBD2
TGTGCCAGCAGTCCCTTAACTAGCGGGATATACAATGAGCAGTTCTTC
CASSPLTSGIYNEQFF
>TRBV3-1/TRBV3-2|.|TRBJ2-7|.
TGTGCCAGCAGCCGACGGACAGTTACCTACGAGCAGTACTTC
CASSRRTVTYEQYF
>TRBV7-2|.|TRBJ2-3|TRBD1
TGTGCCAGCAGCACCCGGACAGGATTCCCAGATACGCAGTATTTT
CASSTRTGFPDTQYF
>TRBV28|.|TRBJ2-1|TRBD2
TGTGCCAGCAGCTCGTTAGCGGGAGAGGCCTACAATGAGCAGTTCTTC
CASSSLAGEAYNEQFF
>TRBV6-2/TRBV6-3|.|TRBJ2-4|.
TGTGCCAGCAGTCGTGGACAGTTGAACATTCAGTACTTC
CASSRGQLNIQYF
>TRBV7-9|few|TRBJ1-1|.
TGTGCCAGCAGCCCAAGGGGGGGGATGAACACTGAAGCTTTCTTT
CASSPRGGMNTEAFF
>TRBV5-5|.|TRBJ2-5|.
TGTGCCAGCAGCTCCCGGACGGTGCAGGGGGAGACCCAGTACTTC
CASSSRTVQGETQYF
>TRBV15|once|TRBJ2-6|TRBD1
TGTGCCACCAGCACCAACCCGGGACAGTCCCTCTCTGGGGCCAACGTCCTGACTTTC
CATSTNPGQSLSGANVLTF
>TRBV12-5|.|TRBJ2-7|TRBD2
TGTGCTAGTGGTTTGGTAATTTTCGGGGCTAGGGAGGGTCTGCACGAGCAGTACTTC
CASGLVIFGAREGLHEQYF
>TRBV11-3|.|TRBJ1-1|.
TGTGCCAGCAGCTTAAGCTCCGCAGGACTAGGTGAAGCTTTCTTT
CASSLSSAGLGEAFF
>TRBV5-4|once|TRBJ2-7|TRBD2
TGTGCCAGCAGCCTGGGGACTAGCGGGAGGACGGTCTACGAGCAGTACTTC
CASSLGTSGRTVYEQYF
>TRBV12-5|.|TRBJ2-3|.
TGTGCCAGTTCCGGGAGCACAGATACGCAGTATTTT
CASSGSTDTQYF
>TRBV5-1|.|TRBJ2-7|TRBD1
TGCGCCAGCAGCGTGGGGACAGTGGGCGTTTTGACATCCTACGAGCAGTACTTC
CASSVGTVGVLTSYEQYF